Following are 14 T cell receptor beta chains from one sample sequenced in a study of blood T cell repertoires in COVID-19. Assay used: immunoSEQ multiplex PCR; TCRdb lists only in-frame clones, some missing. The sample lists approximately 210,000 clones; about 83% were seen once. Sequenced sample: peripheral blood. These receptors were taken from a man aged 50-59 years with active or convalescent COVID-19.

V and J are TRBV6-4 and TRBJ2-1; maybe TRBD1 (6 bases). The CDR3 length is 13 residues. Germline values: CDR1 MRHNA, CDR2 SNTAGT. Trimming shortened V by 4 bases and J by 9 bases, and 13 bases separated the two germline ends. CDR3 sequence reads: CASSATGSGEQFF. Written as DNA, the CDR3 is TGTGCCAGCAGTGCTACAGGGTCAGGTGAGCAGTTCTTC.

This clone has only a few counts. The V call is TRBV5-6, the J call TRBJ2-3; D is unresolved. CDR1 SGHDT and CDR2 YYEEEE come from the germline V gene. The CDR3 has 13 residues. V lost 1 base and J lost 7, with 10 bases in between. CDR3 region: CASSLSSVNTQYF. The DNA for the CDR3 is TGTGCCAGCAGCTTGTCCAGCGTAAATACGCAGTATTTT.

The gene calls are TRBV3-1 (or the pseudogene TRBV3-2) and TRBJ1-5; TRBD1 matches 9 bases. V was clipped by 4 bases and J by 6 bases; unmatched bases: 4. Germline lookup yields CDR1 LGHDT and CDR2 YNNKEL (reference sequence). There are 14 residues in the CDR3. The CDR3, as DNA: TGTGCCAGCAGCCGCCGGGACAGGGCTCAGCCCCAGCATTTT. Protein: CASSRRDRAQPQHF.

The CDR3 is CASSPALGTAYGYTF. The CDR3 region has the DNA TGTGCCAGCAGCCCAGCACTCGGGACAGCCTATGGCTACACCTTC. This chain joins TRBV7-9 and TRBJ1-2; 7 bases line up with TRBD1. Trimming at V came to 5 bases and at J to 4 bases, leaving 10 bases not matched to a gene. The CDR3 totals 15 residues. Germline CDR1 SEHNR, CDR2 FQNEAQ (reference sequence).

A remark on this clone: The limits of the CDR3 on the DNA are not certain, so only TCRdb's listed CDR3 is given. The rearrangement uses TRBV28 and TRBJ1-2. CDR1 is MDHEN, CDR2 SYDVKM, per germline. The CDR3 contains 16 residues when both ends are counted. The CDR3 loop is CASSPEGRMATPSVSF.

V usage is TRBV9 and J usage is TRBJ2-2, with a tentative D call TRBD1 (6 bases). This CDR3 is built from 13 residues. CDR1 and CDR2 (germline): SGDLS, YYNGEE. Deletions cut 5 bases from V and 6 bases from J, with 11 bases between. Written as DNA, the CDR3 is TGTGCCAGCAGTAATACAGGGCCCGGGGAGCTGTTTTTT. Its translation: CASSNTGPGELFF. Supplemented by reference TRBV9 and TRBJ2-2, the full variable domain reads DSGVTQTPKHLITATGQRVTLRCSPRSGDLSVYWYQQSLDQGLQFLIQYYNGEERAKGNILERFSAQQFPDLHSELNLSSLELGDSALYFCASSNTGPGELFFGEGSRLTVL.

This chain connects TRBV10-3 to TRBJ1-2; TRBD1 might be the D (5 bases). Germline V gene sequence: CDR1 ENHRY, CDR2 SYGVKD. Between the trimmed V and J ends, which lost 2 bases and 6 bases, there was a span of 13 bases. The CDR3 is 14 residues long. The CDR3 here is CAISETQGLDGYTF. The DNA for the CDR3 is TGTGCCATCAGTGAGACCCAGGGTTTGGATGGCTACACCTTC.

This sequence joins TRBV27 and TRBJ1-2, with 8 bases fitting TRBD1. This CDR3 spans 14 amino acids. Per germline, CDR1 MNHEY and CDR2 SMNVEV (reference sequence). V lost 4 bases and J lost 4; bases outside the gene matches: 5. The CDR3 DNA reads TGTGCCAGCAGTTGGGACAGGAGGGCCTATGGCTACACCTTC. Protein sequence: CASSWDRRAYGYTF.

There are a few counts of this clone. This chain connects TRBV30 to TRBJ2-3; D is undetermined. From germline, CDR1 is GTSNPN and CDR2 SVGIG (reference sequence). Trimming stripped 8 bases from V and 0 bases from J, with 9 bases between. The CDR3 has 12 amino acids. As DNA, the CDR3 is TGTGCCGGTTCTACTAGCACAGATACGCAGTATTTT. Its translation is CAGSTSTDTQYF.

V gene TRBV27 combines with J gene TRBJ1-3; 9 bases agree with TRBD1. CDR1 is MNHEY and CDR2 is SMNVEV in the germline V gene (reference sequence). V lost 5 bases, J lost 3 bases, and 11 bases stayed unmatched. This CDR3 region has 17 residues. CDR3 bases: TGTGCCAGCAGTCCGTCCCGGACAGGGGTGGGTGGAAACACCATATATTTT. Translated: CASSPSRTGVGGNTIYF.

The chain links TRBV7-2 to TRBJ2-2; TRBD1 matches at 11 bases. This CDR3 is 15 amino acids long. V lost 5 bases to trimming and J lost 3 bases; unmatched junction nucleotides: 2. The germline gives CDR1 SGHTA, CDR2 FQGNSA. The CDR3 DNA sequence: TGTGCCAGCAGCCAGGACAGGGGGCACACCGGGGAGCTGTTTTTT. The encoded protein is CASSQDRGHTGELFF.

The gene calls are TRBV4-3 and TRBJ2-7; 11 bases agree with TRBD2. Germline values: CDR1 LGHNA, CDR2 YSLEER. Germline trimming cut 2 bases from V and 4 bases from J; bases unmatched to any gene: 10. The CDR3 is 17 residues long. The CDR3 DNA reads TGCGCCAGCAGCCAAAGGGCTAGCGGGGGGTTCACGTACGAGCAGTACTTC. Protein product: CASSQRASGGFTYEQYF.

The chain recombines TRBV15 with TRBJ1-2; a possible D gene is TRBD1 (5 bases). V lost 0 bases and J lost 8, with 7 bases in between. Germline V gene sequence: CDR1 LNHNV, CDR2 YYDKDF (reference sequence). This CDR3 has 12 amino acids. The CDR3 bases are TGTGCCACCAGCAGAGAGGGGCACGGCTACACCTTC. Protein: CATSREGHGYTF.

The chain is built from TRBV5-1 and TRBJ1-1; D uncertain. Germline loops: CDR1 SGHRS, CDR2 YFSETQ. Trimming cost V 7 bases and J 1 base, with 5 bases left between them. The CDR3 runs to 11 residues. The DNA of the CDR3 is TGCGCCAGCGGCACGAACACTGAAGCTTTCTTT. This encodes CASGTNTEAFF.